This is a list of T cell receptor beta chains from one sample in a study of cytomegalovirus exposure and HLA in healthy donors. Repertoires were generated with immunoSEQ multiplex PCR, while TCRdb's copy carries only in-frame clones and drops some. The table has some 200,000 clones, around three quarters seen once. Sequencing used PBMCs. Every receptor here comes from a woman aged 25 to 39 in good health and CMV-seronegative. Each CDR3 is given with its conserved first and last residue. Each record gives: D gene, clone size, V gene, J gene, CDR3 DNA, CDR3 protein. D genes are given only for firm matches. The size entry is marked missing in some rows and otherwise reads once, few, many or a size class.

-,few,TRBV19,TRBJ1-1,TGTGCCAGTAGTACTCTTATGAACACTGAAGCTTTCTTT,CASSTLMNTEAFF
-,few,TRBV19,TRBJ2-2,TGTGCCAGTAGTATAGGGAGGTGGGCAGGCACGAACACCGGGGAGCTGTTTTTT,CASSIGRWAGTNTGELFF
TRBD1,once,TRBV11-1,TRBJ2-7,TGTGCCAGCAGCTTGGTTCCAGGGGGAAATAACGAGCAGTACTTC,CASSLVPGGNNEQYF
TRBD1,few,TRBV18,TRBJ1-6,TGTGCCAGCTCACCCATAGCGGGACAGAAGTCCTATAATTCACCCCTCCACTTT,CASSPIAGQKSYNSPLHF
TRBD1,-,TRBV6-1,TRBJ2-7,TGTGCCAGCAGTGGACAGGGCTACGAGCAGTACTTC,CASSGQGYEQYF
TRBD2,-,TRBV18,TRBJ2-7,TGTGCCAGCTCAACGCCAGGGACTACTTGGGAGCAGTACTTC,CASSTPGTTWEQYF
-,-,TRBV7-9,TRBJ1-4,TGTGCCAGCAGCCCACCCCGGGCCCGGGGGGAAAAACTGTTTTTT,CASSPPRARGEKLFF
-,-,TRBV5-1,TRBJ1-1,TGCGCCAGCAGCGGCCAGGGGTCTTTGAACACTGAAGCCTTCTTT,CASSGQGSLNTEAFF
TRBD1,-,TRBV4-3,TRBJ2-1,TGCGCCAGCAGCCAAGAGGTCCCGAGACAGGGAGACAATGAGCAGTTCTTC,CASSQEVPRQGDNEQFF
-,-,TRBV5-1,TRBJ2-2,TGCGCCAGCAGCTTGCGTACAGCTCCCGGGGAGCTGTTTTTT,CASSLRTAPGELFF
TRBD1,-,TRBV7-9,TRBJ1-4,TGTGCCAGCAGCTTAGTCCCGGGACAGGGATTAAATGAAAAACTGTTTTTT,CASSLVPGQGLNEKLFF
-,few,TRBV11-2,TRBJ2-7,TGTGCCAGCAGCTCGTTCGGGAGTAGCCCCTACGAGCAGTACTTC,CASSSFGSSPYEQYF
TRBD2,-,TRBV7-2,TRBJ2-3,TGTGCCAGCAGCTTAGCGGGAGGGCGGTCAGATACGCAGTATTTT,CASSLAGGRSDTQYF
TRBD1,-,TRBV7-2,TRBJ1-1,TGTGCCAGCAGCTCGGACAGGGGGCACACTGAAGCTTTCTTT,CASSSDRGHTEAFF
TRBD2,-,TRBV9,TRBJ2-3,TGTGCCAGCAGCGTAGGTCTTAGCGGGGGGGCAGATACGCAGTATTTT,CASSVGLSGGADTQYF
TRBD2,-,TRBV4-2,TRBJ2-5,TGTGCCAGCAGCCGAGGACTAGCGGGAGTAGGGGAGACCCAGTACTTC,CASSRGLAGVGETQYF
TRBD1,-,TRBV5-1,TRBJ1-2,TGCGCCAGCAGCCAGACAGGGGGCAGCTATGGCTACACCTTC,CASSQTGGSYGYTF
-,few,TRBV7-6,TRBJ1-5,TGTGCCAGCAGCTTAACCGGGGATCAGCCCCAGCATTTT,CASSLTGDQPQHF
TRBD1,-,TRBV6-1,TRBJ2-7,TGTGCCAGCAGTGCCCGGGACAGGGCAGCCTTGGAGGCCTACGAGCAGTACTTC,CASSARDRAALEAYEQYF
-,-,TRBV18,TRBJ1-1,TGTGCCAGCTCACTTCTGGCTTTGGAGACTGAAGCTTTCTTT,CASSLLALETEAFF
TRBD1,-,TRBV27,TRBJ1-1,TGTGCCAGCAGTCACATCGGACAGGGATACACTGAAGCTTTCTTT,CASSHIGQGYTEAFF
-,-,TRBV15,TRBJ2-2,TGTGCCACCAGCAGCCCCCTGTGGGCAGGGATCGGGACCGGGGAGCTGTTTTTT,CATSSPLWAGIGTGELFF
-,-,TRBV7-3,TRBJ1-1,TGTGCCAGCAGCTTAACCCCTCTAAACACTGAAGCTTTCTTT,CASSLTPLNTEAFF
TRBD1,-,TRBV5-6,TRBJ1-5,TGTGCCAGCAGTCTCACGGGACAGGGGGCCCTAAACCTTAATCAGCCCCAGCATTTT,CASSLTGQGALNLNQPQHF
TRBD1,once,TRBV9,TRBJ1-6,TGTGCCAGCAGCGTTGACAGGGACGCACCCCTCCACTTT,CASSVDRDAPLHF
TRBD1,-,TRBV9,TRBJ2-1,TGTGCCAGCAGCGCAATGGGACAGGGGGCCGCTAATGAGCAGTTCTTC,CASSAMGQGAANEQFF
TRBD1,-,TRBV19,TRBJ1-2,TGTGCCAGTAGTGGACAGGGGGCCATTTGGGCCTATGGCTACACCTTC,CASSGQGAIWAYGYTF
TRBD1,-,TRBV7-9,TRBJ1-2,TGTGCCAGCAGCTTTCCTGGGACAGGGAAAAAGCTTGGCTACACCTTC,CASSFPGTGKKLGYTF